The 32 T cell receptor beta chains below come from one sample, sequenced in a study of lymphopenia after photon versus proton radiotherapy. Sequencing was performed with immunoSEQ multiplex PCR; in TCRdb, only in-frame clones are kept and a portion is missing. The sample shows more than 15,000 clones, 84% of them seen only once. The sample in question was peripheral blood, obtained from a patient treated with photon-based radiotherapy. The receptors derive from a woman aged 45-59 years with pancreatic cancer.

The rearrangement joins TRBV6-5 to TRBJ2-7, with D possibly called TRBD1 or TRBD2 (5 bases each). The CDR3 spans 14 residues. Germline lookup yields CDR1 MNHEY and CDR2 SVGAGI. V was shortened by 2 bases and J by 1 base, with 9 bases between the two germline ends. The CDR3 DNA sequence: TGTGCCAGCAGTTACGGGGACGGATCCTACGAGCAGTACTTC. Translation gives CASSYGDGSYEQYF.

The CDR3 bases are TGTGCCAGTAGTACCGGGACAGGGGGGCACAATGAGCAGTTCTTC. Protein sequence: CASSTGTGGHNEQFF. The chain couples TRBV19 to TRBJ2-1; 11 bases map to TRBD1. V trimming: 4 bases; J trimming: 5 bases; junction bases outside the gene matches: 4. CDR1 is LNHDA and CDR2 is SQIVND in the germline V gene (reference sequence). The CDR3 totals 15 residues.

This chain joins TRBV5-4 and TRBJ2-1; 7 positions agree with TRBD2. The J segment lost 4 bases and the V segment lost 3 bases, leaving 7 bases of the junction unmatched. CDR3 length equals 15 residues. From germline, CDR1 is SGHNT and CDR2 YYREEE (reference sequence). The CDR3 here is CASSSSGEAYNEQFF. DNA of the CDR3: TGTGCCAGCAGCTCCAGCGGGGAAGCTTACAATGAGCAGTTCTTC.

The chain links TRBV15 to TRBJ1-1, with D perhaps matching TRBD1 (5 bases). This CDR3 comprises 15 residues. Germline V lookup: CDR1 LNHNV, CDR2 YYDKDF (reference sequence). Trimming cost V 2 bases and J 4 bases, with 14 bases left between them. CDR3: CATSRREAGATEAFF. For the CDR3, the DNA is TGTGCCACCAGCAGAAGGGAGGCTGGGGCCACTGAAGCTTTCTTT.

V gene TRBV30 combines with J gene TRBJ1-2, with D uncertain. The CDR3 loop spans 16 amino acids. Germline assignment: CDR1 GTSNPN and CDR2 SVGIG (reference sequence). V was shortened by 0 bases and J by 8 bases, with 22 bases between the two germline ends. In nucleotides, the CDR3 is TGTGCCTGGAGTGTTTCAGGTACGGGCGGCGGAGGGGGCTACACCTTC. Translated: CAWSVSGTGGGGGYTF.

The chain links TRBV5-1 to TRBJ2-7; D possibly matches TRBD1 or TRBD2 (5 bases each). This CDR3 spans 14 amino acids. V was cut by 6 bases and J by 0 bases, with 13 bases left in between. Germline CDR1 SGHRS, CDR2 YFSETQ. The CDR3 DNA is TGCGCCAGCACTGGTGGGGGTGTCTCCTACGAGCAGTACTTC. Translation: CASTGGGVSYEQYF.

The chain has TRBV29-1 and TRBJ2-2; no reliable D call. The germline V gene encodes CDR1 SQVTM and CDR2 ANQGSEA. V lost 0 bases to trimming and J lost 0 bases, with 11 bases between them. This CDR3 has 16 residues. Here the CDR3 reads CSVEDRHGSNTGELFF. As DNA, the CDR3 is TGCAGCGTTGAAGATCGGCACGGATCGAACACCGGGGAGCTGTTTTTT.

The V call is TRBV4-1, the J call TRBJ2-3; D call uncertain. Germline loops: CDR1 MGHRA, CDR2 YSYEKL. The CDR3 contains 14 residues. Trimming cost V 1 base and J 4 bases, with 9 bases left between them. The CDR3 nucleotides are TGCGCCAGCAGCCAAGTGGGTTTGGCAGATACGCAGTATTTT. This translates into CASSQVGLADTQYF.

This sequence joins TRBV28 and TRBJ1-3; D is unresolved. The CDR3 loop spans 16 amino acids. Trimming shortened V by 3 bases and J by 0 bases, and 12 bases separated the two germline ends. Germline V gene sequence: CDR1 MDHEN, CDR2 SYDVKM. The CDR3 nucleotides are TGTGCCAGCAGTTTTCTAAACGGGCGCTCTGGAAACACCATATATTTT. It specifies CASSFLNGRSGNTIYF.

This rearrangement joins TRBV6-5 to TRBJ2-7; TRBD1 matches at 8 bases. The germline CDR1 and CDR2 sequences are MNHEY and SVGAGI. Trimming cost V 5 bases and J 4 bases; bases outside gene matches: 7. The length of the CDR3 is 14 residues. CDR3 sequence reads: CASSLRRTGYEQYF. The CDR3 nucleotides read TGTGCCAGCAGTCTAAGACGGACAGGGTACGAGCAGTACTTC.

The chain uses TRBV21-1 and TRBJ2-7; the tabulated D call, TRBD2, remains unverified against the DNA. TRBV21-1 is noted as a pseudogene. The CDR3 sequence is 15 residues long. DNA of the CDR3: TGTGCCAGCAGCAAAGAGCGGAGAAGGTCCTACGAGCAGTACTTC. Its translation is CASSKERRRSYEQYF.

This chain links TRBV9 with TRBJ2-1; D not resolved. With 2 bases removed from V and 0 bases from J, the gap between germline ends came to 12 bases. The CDR3 is made up of 16 amino acids. Per the germline V gene, CDR1 is SGDLS and CDR2 is YYNGEE. In nucleotides, the CDR3 is TGTGCCAGCAGCGTGGAGTGGCGGAGCTCCTACAATGAGCAGTTCTTC. Translated: CASSVEWRSSYNEQFF.

This chain uses TRBV7-2 with TRBJ2-3; D gene unclear. Trimming left V 2 bases short and J 0 bases short, with 6 bases between. The CDR3 is 14 amino acids. Germline loops: CDR1 SGHTA, CDR2 FQGNSA. The CDR3 is CASSLLGSTDTQYF. The DNA of the CDR3 is TGTGCCAGCAGCTTACTAGGGAGCACAGATACGCAGTATTTT.

This chain joins TRBV5-1 and TRBJ2-7, with 8 bases that match TRBD1. Germline lookup yields CDR1 SGHRS and CDR2 YFSETQ. Trimming removed 3 bases from V and 0 bases from J; junction bases left unmatched: 11. The CDR3 has 17 amino acids. CDR3 in DNA: TGCGCCAGCAGCTCGGTAAGACCAGGGGGCCACTCCTACGAGCAGTACTTC. Translating gives CASSSVRPGGHSYEQYF.

The chain combines TRBV7-6 with TRBJ1-1, with a weak D call TRBD1 (5 bases). CDR1 is SGHVS, CDR2 FNYEAQ, per germline. The CDR3 sequence is 14 residues long. Deletions cut 6 bases from V and 4 bases from J, with 15 bases between. CDR3 in amino acids: CASSSGPTSTEAFF. The CDR3 coding sequence is TGTGCCAGCAGTTCGGGACCGACTTCCACTGAAGCTTTCTTT.

The rearrangement joins TRBV7-2 to TRBJ2-4; D ambiguous. Per the germline V gene, CDR1 is SGHTA and CDR2 is FQGNSA. Trimming stripped 4 bases from V and 0 bases from J, with 16 bases between. This CDR3 region has 17 residues. The CDR3 DNA reads as TGTGCCAGCAGCTCCAACCCTCTAGTCCTAGCCAAAAACATTCAGTACTTC. Amino acid sequence: CASSSNPLVLAKNIQYF.

The J gene is TRBJ1-5, the V gene TRBV29-1; no definite D call. The ends were cut back, 6 bases at V and 2 bases at J, with 11 bases in the middle. The CDR3 contains 13 residues. Germline CDR1 SQVTM, CDR2 ANQGSEA. The CDR3 DNA reads as TGCAGCGTGGTCAAAGAGGGCAATCAGCCCCAGCATTTT. This codes for CSVVKEGNQPQHF.

The gene calls are TRBV28 and TRBJ2-2; the D call may be TRBD1 or TRBD2 (5 bases each). This CDR3 is 14 amino acids long. Germline CDR1 is MDHEN and CDR2 is SYDVKM. The ends were cut back, 6 bases at V and 7 bases at J, with 15 bases in the middle. The CDR3 DNA follows: TGTGCCAGCAGGTCACCTGGGACGTACGGGGAGCTGTTTTTT. This encodes CASRSPGTYGELFF.

The chain has TRBV28 and TRBJ1-4; D unclear. The CDR3 spans 14 residues. Trimming left V 6 bases short and J 4 bases short, with 12 bases between. The V gene's germline CDR1 is MDHEN and CDR2 SYDVKM. CDR3 loop: CASSPPGFNEKLFF. The CDR3 DNA sequence: TGTGCCAGCAGCCCCCCCGGGTTTAATGAAAAACTGTTTTTT.

This chain uses TRBV10-2 with TRBJ1-1, with D unresolved. Germline V gene data show CDR1 as WSHSY and CDR2 as SAAADI. The length of the CDR3 is 13 residues. The germline V and J ends were trimmed by 2 bases and 6 bases, with 10 bases remaining between them. In nucleotides, the CDR3 is TGCGCCAGCAGTGAGACCCGGGTTTCTGAAGCTTTCTTT. It translates to CASSETRVSEAFF.

This clone was seen only once. CDR3 sequence: CASDSSGNSYEQYF. For the CDR3, the DNA is TGTGCCAGCGACTCGAGCGGGAACTCCTACGAGCAGTACTTC. The rearrangement links TRBV28 to TRBJ2-7, with TRBD2 identical over 7 bases. V shed 8 bases and J 0 bases; nucleotides not matched to a gene: 7. The length of the CDR3 is 14 residues. Looked up from germline, CDR1 is MDHEN and CDR2 is SYDVKM.

The V and J genes are TRBV2 and TRBJ2-7; 11 nucleotides match TRBD1. The CDR3 totals 15 residues. Trimming at V came to 5 bases and at J to 7 bases, leaving 10 bases not matched to a gene. CDR1 is SNHLY and CDR2 is FYNNEI in the germline V gene. Here the CDR3 reads CASSSDRGHKGEQYF. The CDR3 DNA follows: TGTGCCAGCAGTTCGGACAGGGGGCATAAGGGAGAGCAGTACTTC.

The chain couples TRBV19 to TRBJ2-6, with TRBD1 matching 7 bases. J was trimmed by 4 bases and V by 4 bases; bases with no gene match: 10. The CDR3 sequence is 17 residues long. CDR1 and CDR2 from the germline V gene are LNHDA and SQIVND (reference sequence). The DNA for the CDR3 is TGTGCCAGTAGTACCCTAGGACAGGCGGCAGGGGCCAACGTCCTGACTTTC. It codes for CASSTLGQAAGANVLTF.

The sample holds a few counts of this clone. DNA of the CDR3: TGTGCCAGTAGTATGGGTAGAACTGAAGCTTTCTTT. As protein: CASSMGRTEAFF. V gene TRBV19 combines with J gene TRBJ1-1, with D unclear. The CDR3 length is 12 residues. Deletions cut 3 bases from V and 5 bases from J, with 7 bases between. Germline V gene sequence: CDR1 LNHDA, CDR2 SQIVND (reference sequence).

This chain connects TRBV6-4 to TRBJ2-3; D gene ambiguous. The length of the CDR3 is 9 residues. Germline V gives CDR1 MRHNA, CDR2 SNTAGT. The germline V and J ends were trimmed by 9 bases and 9 bases, with 7 bases remaining between them. CDR3 nucleotide sequence: TGTGCCAGGAAAGAAACGCAGTATTTT. Translating gives CARKETQYF.

The J gene is TRBJ2-1, the V gene TRBV11-3, with D perhaps assigned TRBD1 or TRBD2 (5 bases each). The CDR3 has 16 amino acids. CDR1 and CDR2 (germline): SGHNT, YENEEA. Trimming took off 1 base at V and 5 bases at J, with 15 bases between the two ends. The CDR3 DNA is TGTGCCAGCAGCTTAGGGCCAGGGAGTAATGACAATGAGCAGTTCTTC. Its translation is CASSLGPGSNDNEQFF.

This chain connects TRBV30 to TRBJ1-1, with a weak D call TRBD1 (6 bases). The CDR3 consists of 14 residues. CDR1 is GTSNPN and CDR2 is SVGIG in the germline V gene (reference sequence). The V end was cut by 0 bases, the J end by 1 base, with 9 bases between. The CDR3 loop is CAWSVGQQNTEAFF. The DNA for the CDR3 is TGTGCCTGGAGTGTAGGACAGCAGAACACTGAAGCTTTCTTT.

The rearrangement uses TRBV7-3 and TRBJ2-1, with 8 bases identical to TRBD2. The V gene's germline CDR1 is SGHTA and CDR2 FQGTGA. The trim removed 5 bases at V and 8 bases at J, leaving 5 bases unmatched. The CDR3 loop spans 13 amino acids. CDR3 nucleotide sequence: TGTGCCAGCAGCGAGCGGGAGATGGATGAGCAGTTCTTC. It codes for CASSEREMDEQFF.

This chain connects TRBV4-1 to TRBJ2-3; TRBD2 matches 10 bases. The V gene's germline CDR1 is MGHRA and CDR2 YSYEKL. Losses at the gene ends were 0 bases for V and 4 bases for J; bases not matched to a gene: 10. The CDR3 contains 18 residues. The CDR3 loop is CASSQERSSGSRADTQYF. For the CDR3, the DNA is TGCGCCAGCAGCCAAGAGAGGTCTAGCGGGAGTCGGGCAGATACGCAGTATTTT.

V and J are TRBV7-9 and TRBJ2-5; 7 bases are a match to TRBD2. The J call could be wrong; TRBJ2-7 is a better fit for the DNA end. The germline V gene encodes CDR1 SEHNR and CDR2 FQNEAQ (reference sequence). The CDR3 is made up of 16 amino acids. The CDR3 loop reads CASSLWRLAAPYEQYF. The CDR3 DNA follows: TGTGCCAGCAGCTTATGGAGGCTAGCGGCACCCTACGAGCAGTACTTC.

Concerning this clone itself: One junction end disagrees with the germline gene, perhaps due to a read error. This rearrangement joins TRBV9 to TRBJ1-1; perhaps TRBD1 as D (5 bases). The CDR3 runs 14 residues. Germline V gene sequence: CDR1 SGDLS, CDR2 YYNGEE. The CDR3 sequence: CASSVDMANAEAFF. For the CDR3, the DNA is TGTGCCAGCAGCGTGGACATGGCGAACGCTGAAGCTTTCTTT.

V and J are TRBV10-2 and TRBJ2-5; D gene ambiguous. Germline-derived CDR1 and CDR2 are WSHSY and SAAADI. V was clipped by 4 bases and J by 5 bases, with 8 bases between them. CDR3 length equals 12 residues. Written as DNA, the CDR3 is TGCGCCAGCAGTGTAGACCTGGAGACCCAGTACTTC. It codes for CASSVDLETQYF.